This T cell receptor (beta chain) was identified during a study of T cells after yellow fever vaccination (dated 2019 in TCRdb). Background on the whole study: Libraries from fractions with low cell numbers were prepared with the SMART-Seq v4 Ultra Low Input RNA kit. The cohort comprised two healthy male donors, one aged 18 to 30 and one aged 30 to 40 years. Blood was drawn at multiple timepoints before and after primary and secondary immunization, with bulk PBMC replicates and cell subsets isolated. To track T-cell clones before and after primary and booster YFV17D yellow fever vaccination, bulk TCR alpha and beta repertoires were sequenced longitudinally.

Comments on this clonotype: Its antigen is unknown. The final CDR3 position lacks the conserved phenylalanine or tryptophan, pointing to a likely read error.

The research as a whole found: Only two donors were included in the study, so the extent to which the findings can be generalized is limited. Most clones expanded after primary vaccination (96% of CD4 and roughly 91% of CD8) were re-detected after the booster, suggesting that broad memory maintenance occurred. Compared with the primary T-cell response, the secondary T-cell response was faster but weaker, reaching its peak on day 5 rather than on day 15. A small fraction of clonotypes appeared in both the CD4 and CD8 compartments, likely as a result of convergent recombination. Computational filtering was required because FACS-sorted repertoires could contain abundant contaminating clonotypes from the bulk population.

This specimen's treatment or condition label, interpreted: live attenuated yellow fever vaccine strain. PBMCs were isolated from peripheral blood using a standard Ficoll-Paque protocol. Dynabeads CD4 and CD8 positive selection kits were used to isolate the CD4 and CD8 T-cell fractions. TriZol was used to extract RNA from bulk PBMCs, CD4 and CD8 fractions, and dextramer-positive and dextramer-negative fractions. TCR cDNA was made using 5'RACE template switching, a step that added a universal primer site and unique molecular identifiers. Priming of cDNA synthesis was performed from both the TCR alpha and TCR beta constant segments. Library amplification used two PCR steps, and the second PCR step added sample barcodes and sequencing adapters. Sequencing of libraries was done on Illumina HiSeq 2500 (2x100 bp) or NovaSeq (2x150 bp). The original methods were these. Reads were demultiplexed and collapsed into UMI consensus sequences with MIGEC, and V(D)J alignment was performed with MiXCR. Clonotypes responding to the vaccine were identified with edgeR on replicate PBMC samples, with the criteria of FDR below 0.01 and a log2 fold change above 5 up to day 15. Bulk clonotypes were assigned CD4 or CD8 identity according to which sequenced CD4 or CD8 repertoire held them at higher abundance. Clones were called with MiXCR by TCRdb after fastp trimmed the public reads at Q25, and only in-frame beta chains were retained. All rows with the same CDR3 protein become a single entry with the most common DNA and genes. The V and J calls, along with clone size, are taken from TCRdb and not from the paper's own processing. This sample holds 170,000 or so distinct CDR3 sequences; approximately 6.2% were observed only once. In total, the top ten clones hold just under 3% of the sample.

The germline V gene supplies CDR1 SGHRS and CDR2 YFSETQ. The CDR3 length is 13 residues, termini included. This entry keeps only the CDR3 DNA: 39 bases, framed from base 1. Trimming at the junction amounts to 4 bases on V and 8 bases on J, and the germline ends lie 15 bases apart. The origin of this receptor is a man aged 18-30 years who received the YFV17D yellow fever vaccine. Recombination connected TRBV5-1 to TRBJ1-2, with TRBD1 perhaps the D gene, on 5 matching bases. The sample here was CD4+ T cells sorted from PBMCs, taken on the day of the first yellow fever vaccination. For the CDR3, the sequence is CASSESTALGYTL. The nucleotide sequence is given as TGCGCCAGCAGCGAGTCGACAGCCTTGGGCTACACCTTA.